The source of this T cell receptor (beta chain) is a study of T cells in Graves' hyperthyroidism and ophthalmopathy. Germline V gene lookup returns CDR1 LNHNV and CDR2 YYDKDF (reference sequence). This CDR3 has 16 residues. V shed 4 bases and J 3 bases; nucleotides not matched to a gene: 11. RNA transcripts were the template for amplifying TCR beta CDR3 regions. RT-PCR in the first round (using the HTBI primer set) targeted the TCR CDR3. MiXCR, applied by TCRdb to the multiplex PCR reads, yields one record per CDR3 protein. The table shows roughly 510,000 distinct CDR3 sequences, with approximately 48% occurring only once.

V and J are TRBV15 and TRBJ2-7, with 8 bases aligning to TRBD2. The origin of this receptor is an adult woman with Graves' disease, either hyperthyroidism or ophthalmopathy (not recorded which). The sequencing sample was made of peripheral blood or thyroid tissue (not recorded which). The CDR3 sequence is CATSITRGLAFYEQYF. The CDR3, as DNA: TGTGCCACCAGCATTACCAGAGGACTAGCATTCTACGAGCAGTACTTC.